Listed here is a single T cell receptor beta chain. The CDR3 has 10 residues. Germline V gene sequence: CDR1 DFQATT, CDR2 SNEGSKA (reference sequence). V was trimmed by 4 bases and J by 7 bases, leaving 7 bases between them. The data were obtained in a study of cytomegalovirus exposure and HLA in healthy donors. It was with 60 Vbeta and 13 Jbeta primers that the PCR ran. Produced via immunoSEQ multiplex PCR; TCRdb's table is partial and in-frame only. The sample has approximately 170,000 clones, roughly 81% seen once. This sequence was found in a woman aged 25 to 39 in good health and CMV-seropositive. The rearrangement uses TRBV20-1 and TRBJ2-5; a weak D match, TRBD1 (5 bases). Sequences were obtained from PBMCs. CDR3 nucleotide sequence: TGCAGTGCTAATCAGGGGACCCAGTACTTC. Its protein is CSANQGTQYF.